This entry is about one T cell receptor (beta chain). The antigen remains undetermined. The CDR3 contains 15 residues. CDR1 SGHVS and CDR2 FQNEAQ come from the germline V gene. Trimming left V 2 bases short and J 2 bases short, with 13 bases between. The PCR contained 60 Vbeta and 13 Jbeta primers. Only in-frame clones appear in the TCRdb table, and some are missing; sequencing was by immunoSEQ multiplex PCR. The sample consists of about 90,000 clones, approximately 84% of them appearing once. This specimen comes from a study of cytomegalovirus exposure and HLA in healthy donors. Overall study results and limits: It was reported that the classifier diagnosed cytomegalovirus status with high specificity and sensitivity in both the original and validation cohorts. An ancestry cluster, one associated with Asian ancestry, reportedly showed fewer N-insertions than the approximately 720-donor mean in a later analysis. Accurate HLA-A and HLA-B prediction from TCR beta sequences was reported for most subjects.

The chain carries TRBV7-8 and TRBJ2-7; D possibly corresponds to TRBD1 (6 bases). This sequence originates from a man between 18 and 29 years old in good health and CMV-seronegative. The specimen was PBMCs. The CDR3 DNA reads TGTGCCAGCAGCTTACGTTCAGGGGTAACCTACGAGCAGTACTTC. Amino acid sequence: CASSLRSGVTYEQYF.